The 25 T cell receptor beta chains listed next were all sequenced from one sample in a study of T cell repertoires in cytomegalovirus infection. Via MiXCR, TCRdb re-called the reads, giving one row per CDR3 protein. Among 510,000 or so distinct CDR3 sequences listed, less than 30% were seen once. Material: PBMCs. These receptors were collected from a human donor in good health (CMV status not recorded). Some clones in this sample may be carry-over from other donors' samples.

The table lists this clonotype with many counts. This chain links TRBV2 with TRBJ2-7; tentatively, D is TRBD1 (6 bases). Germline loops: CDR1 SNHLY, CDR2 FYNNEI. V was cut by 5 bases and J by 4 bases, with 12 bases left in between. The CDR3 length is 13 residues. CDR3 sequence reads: CASSLQGYYEQYF. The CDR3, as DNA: TGTGCCAGCAGTTTGCAGGGGTATTACGAGCAGTACTTC.

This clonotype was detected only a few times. CDR3 sequence: CASSPPQGFDEQFF. CDR3 DNA sequence: TGCGCCAGCAGCCCCCCACAGGGTTTCGATGAGCAGTTCTTC. The V and J genes are TRBV4-1 and TRBJ2-1; TRBD1 is a possible D gene (6 bases). The germline V gene has CDR1 MGHRA and CDR2 YSYEKL. Trimming stripped 4 bases from V and 8 bases from J, with 15 bases between. The CDR3 totals 14 residues.

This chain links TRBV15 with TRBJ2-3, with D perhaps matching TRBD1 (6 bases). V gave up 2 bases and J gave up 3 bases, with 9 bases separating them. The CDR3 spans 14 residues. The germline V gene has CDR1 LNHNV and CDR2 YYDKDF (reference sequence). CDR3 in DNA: TGTGCCACCAGCAGATCTGGACAGACAGATACGCAGTATTTT. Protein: CATSRSGQTDTQYF.

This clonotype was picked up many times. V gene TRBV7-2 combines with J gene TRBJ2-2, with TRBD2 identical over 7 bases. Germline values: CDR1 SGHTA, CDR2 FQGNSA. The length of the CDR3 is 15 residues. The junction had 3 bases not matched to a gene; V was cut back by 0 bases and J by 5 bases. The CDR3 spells CASSLAGGPTGELFF. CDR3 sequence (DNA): TGTGCCAGCAGCTTAGCGGGAGGGCCGACCGGGGAGCTGTTTTTT.

The CDR3 protein is CASSGLRAGGPSEQFF. The DNA for the CDR3 is TGTGCCAGCAGCGGCCTGAGAGCGGGAGGGCCAAGTGAGCAGTTCTTC. V and J are TRBV7-6 and TRBJ2-1, with 10 bases matching TRBD2. Trimming removed 5 bases from V and 9 bases from J; junction bases left unmatched: 13. The CDR3 sequence is 16 residues long. In germline, CDR1 is SGHVS, CDR2 FNYEAQ.

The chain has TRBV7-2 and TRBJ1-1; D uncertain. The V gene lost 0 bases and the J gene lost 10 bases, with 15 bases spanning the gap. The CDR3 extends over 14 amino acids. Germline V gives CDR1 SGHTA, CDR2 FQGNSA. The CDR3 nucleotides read TGTGCCAGCAGCTTAGCTCCGGCAGTTTCCGTAGCTTTCTTT. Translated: CASSLAPAVSVAFF.

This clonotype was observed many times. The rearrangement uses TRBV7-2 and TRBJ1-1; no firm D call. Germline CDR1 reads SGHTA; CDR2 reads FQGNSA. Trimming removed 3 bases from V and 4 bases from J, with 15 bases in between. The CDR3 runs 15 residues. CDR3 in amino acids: CASSFTAAVRTEAFF. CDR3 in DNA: TGTGCCAGCAGCTTTACAGCCGCGGTTCGCACTGAAGCTTTCTTT. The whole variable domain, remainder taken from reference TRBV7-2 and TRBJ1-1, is GAGVSQSPSNKVTEKGKDVELRCDPISGHTALYWYRQSLGQGLEFLIYFQGNSAPDKSGLPSDRFSAERTGGSVSTLTIQRTQQEDSAVYLCASSFTAAVRTEAFFGQGTRLTVV.

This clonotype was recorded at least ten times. In DNA, the CDR3 is TGTGCCAGCAGTCCCACGGGAGTCTACGAGCAGTACTTC. Its translation is CASSPTGVYEQYF. The genes are TRBV6-2 or TRBV6-3 and TRBJ2-7; TRBD2 might be the D (6 bases). This CDR3 is 13 amino acids long. Germline CDR1 is MNHEY and CDR2 is SVGEGT. V was pared by 5 bases and J by 3 bases, with 11 bases between.

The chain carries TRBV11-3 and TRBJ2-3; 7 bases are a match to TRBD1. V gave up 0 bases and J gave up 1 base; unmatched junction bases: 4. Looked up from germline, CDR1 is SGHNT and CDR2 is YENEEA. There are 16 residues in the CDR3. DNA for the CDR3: TGTGCCAGCAGCTTAGATCTAGGACAGGGCACAGATACGCAGTATTTT. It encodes CASSLDLGQGTDTQYF.

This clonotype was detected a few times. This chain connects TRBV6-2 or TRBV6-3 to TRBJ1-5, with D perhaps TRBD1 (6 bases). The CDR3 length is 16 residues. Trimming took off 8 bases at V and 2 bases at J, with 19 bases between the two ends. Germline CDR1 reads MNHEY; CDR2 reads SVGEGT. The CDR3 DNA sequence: TGTGCCAGCGGACGCGTCGTAGGGGGAGGCAATCAGCCCCAGCATTTT. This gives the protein CASGRVVGGGNQPQHF.

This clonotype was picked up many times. CDR3 DNA sequence: TGTGCCAGCAGCTTTTCCGGGACTACTGAAGCTTTCTTT. It yields the protein CASSFSGTTEAFF. This chain connects TRBV7-6 to TRBJ1-1; perhaps TRBD1 as D (5 bases). Looked up from germline, CDR1 is SGHVS and CDR2 is FNYEAQ. Between the trimmed V and J ends, which lost 3 bases and 5 bases, there was a span of 10 bases. CDR3 length equals 13 residues. The whole variable domain, filled in from reference TRBV7-6 and TRBJ1-1, reads GAGVSQSPRYKVTKRGQDVALRCDPISGHVSLYWYRQALGQGPEFLTYFNYEAQQDKSGLPNDRFSAERPEGSISTLTIQRTEQRDSAMYRCASSFSGTTEAFFGQGTRLTVV.

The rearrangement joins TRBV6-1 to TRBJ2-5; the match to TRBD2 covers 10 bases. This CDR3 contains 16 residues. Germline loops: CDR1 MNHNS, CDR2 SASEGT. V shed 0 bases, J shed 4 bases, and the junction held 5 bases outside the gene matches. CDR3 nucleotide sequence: TGTGCCAGCAGTGAAGCGGCTAGCGGGAGCCGAGAGACCCAGTACTTC. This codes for CASSEAASGSRETQYF.

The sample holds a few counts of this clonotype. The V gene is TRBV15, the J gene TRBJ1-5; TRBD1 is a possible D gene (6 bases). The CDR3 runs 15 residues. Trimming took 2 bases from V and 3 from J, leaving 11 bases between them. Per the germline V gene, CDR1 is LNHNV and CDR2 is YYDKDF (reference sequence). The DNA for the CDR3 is TGTGCCACCAGCAGACACAGGGAAAACAATCAGCCCCAGCATTTT. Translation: CATSRHRENNQPQHF.

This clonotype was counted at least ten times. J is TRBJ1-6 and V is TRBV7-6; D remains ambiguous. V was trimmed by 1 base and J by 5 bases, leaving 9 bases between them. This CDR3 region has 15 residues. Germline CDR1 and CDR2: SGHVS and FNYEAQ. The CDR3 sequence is CASSLDGSNNSPLHF. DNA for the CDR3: TGTGCCAGCAGCTTAGATGGCAGCAATAATTCACCCCTCCACTTT.

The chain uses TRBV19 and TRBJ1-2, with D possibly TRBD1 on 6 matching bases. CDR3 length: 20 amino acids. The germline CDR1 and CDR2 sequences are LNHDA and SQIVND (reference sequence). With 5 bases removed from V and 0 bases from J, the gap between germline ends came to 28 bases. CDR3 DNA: TGTGCCAGTAGTCCCTCCCCAATTTGGGACACTCTACCCGCTAACTATGGCTACACCTTC. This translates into CASSPSPIWDTLPANYGYTF. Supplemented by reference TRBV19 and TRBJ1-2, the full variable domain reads DGGITQSPKYLFRKEGQNVTLSCEQNLNHDAMYWYRQDPGQGLRLIYYSQIVNDFQKGDIAEGYSVSREKKESFPLTVTSAQKNPTAFYLCASSPSPIWDTLPANYGYTFGSGTRLTVV.

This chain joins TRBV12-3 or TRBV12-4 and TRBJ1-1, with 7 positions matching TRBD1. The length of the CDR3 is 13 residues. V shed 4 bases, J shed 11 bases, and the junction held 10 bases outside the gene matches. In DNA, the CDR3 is TGTGCCAGCAGTTCCGACACAGGGGTCGCGGCTTTCTTT. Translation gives CASSSDTGVAAFF.

CDR3 sequence reads: CASSPGDGTLTYNEQFF. CDR3 in DNA: TGCGCCAGCAGCCCCGGGGACGGGACTCTTACCTACAATGAGCAGTTCTTC. The chain employs TRBV5-1 and TRBJ2-1, with a tentative D call TRBD2 (6 bases). The CDR3 runs 17 residues. V was trimmed by 4 bases and J by 2 bases, leaving 19 bases between them. In germline, CDR1 is SGHRS, CDR2 YFSETQ.

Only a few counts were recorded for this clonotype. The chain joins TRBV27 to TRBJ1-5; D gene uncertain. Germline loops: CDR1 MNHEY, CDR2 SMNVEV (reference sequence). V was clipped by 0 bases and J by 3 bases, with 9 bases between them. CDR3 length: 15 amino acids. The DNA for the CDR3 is TGTGCCAGCAGTTTATCCCCGGGCCCCAATCAGCCCCAGCATTTT. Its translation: CASSLSPGPNQPQHF.

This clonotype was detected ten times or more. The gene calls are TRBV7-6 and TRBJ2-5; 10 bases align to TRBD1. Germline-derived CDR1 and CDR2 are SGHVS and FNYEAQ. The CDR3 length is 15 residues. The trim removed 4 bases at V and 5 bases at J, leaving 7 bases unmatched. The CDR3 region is CASSYRTGGTETQYF. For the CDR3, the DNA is TGTGCCAGCAGCTACCGGACAGGGGGTACTGAGACCCAGTACTTC.

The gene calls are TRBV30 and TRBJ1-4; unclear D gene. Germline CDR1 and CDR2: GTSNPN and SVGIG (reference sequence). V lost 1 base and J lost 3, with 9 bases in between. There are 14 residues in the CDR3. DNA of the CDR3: TGTGCCTGGAGTGCCAGGCACTCTAATGAAAAACTGTTTTTT. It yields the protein CAWSARHSNEKLFF.

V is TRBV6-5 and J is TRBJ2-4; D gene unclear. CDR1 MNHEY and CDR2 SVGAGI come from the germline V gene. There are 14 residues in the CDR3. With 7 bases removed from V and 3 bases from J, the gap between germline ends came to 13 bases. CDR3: CASTQDPIKNIQYF. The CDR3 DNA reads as TGTGCCAGCACCCAAGACCCAATCAAAAACATTCAGTACTTC.

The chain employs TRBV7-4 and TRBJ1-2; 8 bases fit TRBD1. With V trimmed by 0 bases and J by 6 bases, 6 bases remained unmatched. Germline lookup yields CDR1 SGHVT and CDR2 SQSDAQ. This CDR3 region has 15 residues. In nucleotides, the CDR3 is TGTGCCAGCAGCTTAGCGACAGGGGTTCGGGATGGCTACACCTTC. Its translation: CASSLATGVRDGYTF.

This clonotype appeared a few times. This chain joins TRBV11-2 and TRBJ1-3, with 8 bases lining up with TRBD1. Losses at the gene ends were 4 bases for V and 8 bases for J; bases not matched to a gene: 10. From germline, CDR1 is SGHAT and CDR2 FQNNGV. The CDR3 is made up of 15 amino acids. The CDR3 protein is CASSYGQGLLDTIYF. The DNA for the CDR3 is TGTGCCAGCAGCTACGGACAGGGCCTTTTGGACACCATATATTTT. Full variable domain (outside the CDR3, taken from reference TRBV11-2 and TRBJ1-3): EAGVAQSPRYKIIEKRQSVAFWCNPISGHATLYWYQQILGQGPKLLIQFQNNGVVDDSQLPKDRFSAERLKGVDSTLKIQPAKLEDSAVYLCASSYGQGLLDTIYFGEGSWLTVV.

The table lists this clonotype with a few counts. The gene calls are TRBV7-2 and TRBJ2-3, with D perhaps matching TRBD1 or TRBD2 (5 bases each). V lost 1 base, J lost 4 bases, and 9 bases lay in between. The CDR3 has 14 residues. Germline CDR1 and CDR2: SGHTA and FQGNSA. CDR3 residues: CASSLVGVPDTQYF. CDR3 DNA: TGTGCCAGCAGCTTAGTGGGGGTTCCAGATACGCAGTATTTT.

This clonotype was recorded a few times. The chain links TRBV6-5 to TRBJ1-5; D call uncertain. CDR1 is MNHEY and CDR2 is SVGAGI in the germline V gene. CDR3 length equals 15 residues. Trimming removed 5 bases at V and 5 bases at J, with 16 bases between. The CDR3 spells CASSLFPSSHQPQHF. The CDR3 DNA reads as TGTGCCAGCAGTCTGTTCCCCTCTTCCCATCAGCCCCAGCATTTT.